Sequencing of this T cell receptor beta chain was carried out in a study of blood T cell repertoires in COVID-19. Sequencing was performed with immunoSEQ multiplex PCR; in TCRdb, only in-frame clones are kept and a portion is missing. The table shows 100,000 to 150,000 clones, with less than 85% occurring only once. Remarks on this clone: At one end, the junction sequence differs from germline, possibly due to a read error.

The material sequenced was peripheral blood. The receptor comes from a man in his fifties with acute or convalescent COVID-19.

The CDR3 coding sequence is TGTGCTAGCAGTTGGGACAGGGGGGGAGCCGGGGAGCTGTTTTTT. This gives the protein CASSWDRGGAGELFF. The chain uses TRBV7-7 and TRBJ2-2; 11 bases are a match to TRBD1. The CDR3 length is 15 residues. From germline, CDR1 is SSHAT and CDR2 FNYEAQ (reference sequence).